These T cell receptor beta chains were read from a single sample in a study of shared clonotypes between healthy human individuals. Repertoires were generated with immunoSEQ multiplex PCR, while TCRdb's copy carries only in-frame clones and drops some. The sample consists of about 680,000 clones, just over 90% of them appearing once. The sequencing input was naive CD8+ T cells sorted from blood. These TCRs come from a man aged 30-40 years in good health. Each CDR3 is given with its conserved first and last residue. The D gene is left open where the match is weak. Size is stated for part of the rows, as once, few or many counts, or as a class when the clone is expanded.

clone size | J gene | D gene | V gene | CDR3 DNA | CDR3 protein
. | TRBJ2-2 | TRBD1 | TRBV11-2 | TGTGCCAGCAGCTTACAGGGGGCCACGCCCGGGGAGCTGTTTTTT | CASSLQGATPGELFF
. | TRBJ1-4 | . | TRBV27 | TGTGCCAGCAGTTTCGGAAATCCTAGGCGGGAAAAACTGTTTTTT | CASSFGNPRREKLFF
. | TRBJ1-2 | . | TRBV28 | TGTGCCAGCAGTTTTACGACAGGCTACTATGGCTACACCTTC | CASSFTTGYYGYTF
. | TRBJ2-2 | . | TRBV7-9 | TGTGCCAGCAGCTTAGCTACATTAGTTCCCGGGGAGCTGTTTTTT | CASSLATLVPGELFF
. | TRBJ1-2 | . | TRBV7-9 | TGTGCCAGCAGCTTAGGTGGTTTCTATGGCTACACCTTC | CASSLGGFYGYTF
. | TRBJ2-7 | . | TRBV5-1 | TGCGCCAGCAGCCTGGGGTCGGGGTACGAGCAGTACTTC | CASSLGSGYEQYF
. | TRBJ1-5 | TRBD1 | TRBV5-8 | TGTGCCAGCAGCTTGGTTTTTGTGGTCGGGACAGCCAAAGTTGTCCAGCATTTT | CASSLVFVVGTAKVVQHF
. | TRBJ2-1 | TRBD2 | TRBV9 | TGTGCCAGCAGCGTAGTTGGTCTAGATCGACTAGCGCTGAACAATGAGCAGTTCTTC | CASSVVGLDRLALNNEQFF
. | TRBJ2-2 | TRBD1 | TRBV7-9 | TGTGCCAGCAGCTTTCCAGGGGGTGCCGGGGAGCTGTTTTTT | CASSFPGGAGELFF
. | TRBJ2-1 | TRBD1 | TRBV19 | TGTGCCTCTAGGGACAGTACCTACAATGAGCAGTTCTTC | CASRDSTYNEQFF
. | TRBJ2-1 | . | TRBV4-1 | TGCGCCAGCAGCCAAGAGTACAGCGTCGATGAGCAGTTCTTC | CASSQEYSVDEQFF
. | TRBJ2-7 | . | TRBV5-4 | TGTGCCAGCAGCTTGGGCAGGGTCGAGCAGTACTTC | CASSLGRVEQYF
. | TRBJ2-7 | TRBD1 | TRBV9 | TGTGCCAGCAGCGTACAAGGACAGGGGGCCCACGAGCAGTACTTC | CASSVQGQGAHEQYF
. | TRBJ1-1 | . | TRBV6-1 | TGTGCCAGCAGTGAAATGAACACTGAAGCTTTCTTT | CASSEMNTEAFF
. | TRBJ2-1 | TRBD2 | TRBV5-4 | TGTGCCAGCAGCTTGGGCCGGGAGGGAGGTTATGAGCAGTTCTTC | CASSLGREGGYEQFF
. | TRBJ2-3 | . | TRBV5-6 | TGTGCCAGCAATGTGGGGACAGATACGCAGTATTTT | CASNVGTDTQYF
. | TRBJ1-1 | . | TRBV27 | TGTGCCAGCAGTGTTGGAGGGGGTCGCACTGAAGCTTTCTTT | CASSVGGGRTEAFF
. | TRBJ2-7 | TRBD1 | TRBV7-9 | TGTGCCAGCAGCTCGTCCGGAGACAGGGTCTACGAGCAGTACTTC | CASSSSGDRVYEQYF
. | TRBJ2-7 | TRBD2 | TRBV10-1 | TGCGCCAGCAGTAGGGACCTAGCGGAGGCCTACGAGCAGTACTTC | CASSRDLAEAYEQYF
. | TRBJ1-5 | . | TRBV7-6 | TGTGCCAGCAGCGCCAGGGTCCTTAGCAATCAGCCCCAGCATTTT | CASSARVLSNQPQHF
. | TRBJ2-2 | . | TRBV18 | TGTGCCAGCTCACCGACGTCGGCAGGGGACTACACCGGGGAGCTGTTTTTT | CASSPTSAGDYTGELFF
. | TRBJ2-7 | . | TRBV7-9 | TGTGCCAGCAGCTTAGTGTCAGCGGACGAGCAGTACTTC | CASSLVSADEQYF
many | TRBJ2-3 | . | TRBV9 | TGTGCCAGCAGCATCCGGGACGTAGCGTCCCTCACAGATACGCAGTATTTT | CASSIRDVASLTDTQYF
. | TRBJ2-7 | . | TRBV7-2 | TGTGCCAGCAGCTTAGCGCGCAGGGGAAGAAACTACGAGCAGTACTTC | CASSLARRGRNYEQYF
. | TRBJ2-3 | . | TRBV9 | TGTGCCAGCAGCAGTGTGGGGAGGAGACCAGATACGCAGTATTTT | CASSSVGRRPDTQYF
. | TRBJ2-7 | TRBD2 | TRBV7-6 | TGTGCCAGCAGCCCAGCGGGAGGGTACTTCGACGAGCAGTACTTC | CASSPAGGYFDEQYF
. | TRBJ1-1 | . | TRBV5-1 | TGCGCCAGCAGCTATACAGAAAACACTGAAGCTTTCTTT | CASSYTENTEAFF
. | TRBJ1-5 | . | TRBV19 | TGTGCCAGTAGTATTGGGAATCAGCCCCAGCATTTT | CASSIGNQPQHF
. | TRBJ1-5 | . | TRBV7-9 | TGTGCCAGCAGCTTAGGGGGTACGGGGTTAGGCAATCAGCCCCAGCATTTT | CASSLGGTGLGNQPQHF
. | TRBJ1-5 | . | TRBV7-9 | TGTGCCAGCAGCTCGGGACAAATCAATCAGCCCCAGCATTTT | CASSSGQINQPQHF
once | TRBJ2-3 | TRBD2 | TRBV19 | TGTGCCAGTAGTGCGGGGACTAGCGGAACAGATACGCAGTATTTT | CASSAGTSGTDTQYF
. | TRBJ1-5 | . | TRBV15 | TGTGCCACCAGCAGAAGAACAGGGATCAATCAGCCCCAGCATTTT | CATSRRTGINQPQHF
. | TRBJ2-5 | . | TRBV27 | TGTGCCAGCAGCCTTGAAGGAGAAAGACAAGAGACCCAGTACTTC | CASSLEGERQETQYF
. | TRBJ2-7 | . | TRBV10-1 | TGCGCCAGCAGTGACAGTCCGCTCAACTACGAGCAGTACTTC | CASSDSPLNYEQYF
. | TRBJ2-7 | . | TRBV5-1 | TGCGCCAGCAGCTGGCGGTGGGACACCTCCTACGAGCAGTACTTC | CASSWRWDTSYEQYF
. | TRBJ2-6 | . | TRBV28 | TGTGCCACCCTGATCGCGTTGTATCGACCGATTGCTGGGGCCAACGTCCTGACTTTC | CATLIALYRPIAGANVLTF
few | TRBJ2-1 | TRBD2 | TRBV10-3 | TGTGCCATCAGTGACGCCCGCGGGAGGGTCTACAATGAGCAGTTCTTC | CAISDARGRVYNEQFF
. | TRBJ1-5 | . | TRBV29-1 | TGCAGCGTTGTGGGGGGGGTCAATCAGCCCCAGCATTTT | CSVVGGVNQPQHF
once | TRBJ1-1 | TRBD1 | TRBV27 | TGTGCCAGCAGTCTCTCGACAGGGATGGGCACTGAAGCTTTCTTT | CASSLSTGMGTEAFF
. | TRBJ2-1 | . | TRBV6-5 | TGTGCCAGCAGTAAGGACAGATACAATGAGCAGTTCTTC | CASSKDRYNEQFF